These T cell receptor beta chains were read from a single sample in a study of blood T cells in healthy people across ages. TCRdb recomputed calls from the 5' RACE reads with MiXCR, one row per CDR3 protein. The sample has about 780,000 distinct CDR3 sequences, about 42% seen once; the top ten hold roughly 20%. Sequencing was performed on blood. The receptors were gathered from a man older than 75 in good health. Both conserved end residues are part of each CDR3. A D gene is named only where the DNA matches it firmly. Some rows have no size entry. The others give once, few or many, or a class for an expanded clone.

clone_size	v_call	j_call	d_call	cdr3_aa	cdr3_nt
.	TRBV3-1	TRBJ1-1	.	CASSQDSGIKAFF	TGTGCCAGCAGCCAAGATTCGGGCATCAAAGCTTTCTTT
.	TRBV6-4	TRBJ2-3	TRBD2	CASSPSGTTDTQYF	TGTGCCAGCAGCCCTAGCGGGACCACAGATACGCAGTATTTT
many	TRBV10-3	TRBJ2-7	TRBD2	CAIGGVLAGLQSYEQYF	TGTGCCATCGGGGGGGTTCTAGCGGGTCTCCAATCCTACGAGCAGTACTTC
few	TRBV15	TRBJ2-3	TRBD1	CATSQDRGMADTQYF	TGTGCCACCAGCCAGGACAGGGGGATGGCAGATACGCAGTATTTT
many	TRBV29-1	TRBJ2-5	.	CSVLRPAATQETQYF	TGCAGCGTCCTTAGGCCCGCTGCCACTCAAGAGACCCAGTACTTC
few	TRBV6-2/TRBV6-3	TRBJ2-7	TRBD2	CASKRSGSNDEQYF	TGTGCCAGCAAGAGAAGCGGGAGTAACGACGAGCAGTACTTC
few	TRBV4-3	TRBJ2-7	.	CASSQDFWDLKNEQYF	TGCGCCAGCAGCCAAGATTTTTGGGATCTAAAGAACGAGCAGTACTTC
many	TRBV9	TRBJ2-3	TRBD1	CASSVGDRGGTDTQYF	TGTGCCAGCAGCGTAGGCGACAGGGGAGGCACAGATACGCAGTATTTT
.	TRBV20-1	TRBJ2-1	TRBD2	CSARDYSGRGYDEQFF	TGCAGTGCTAGAGATTACAGCGGGAGAGGCTACGATGAGCAGTTCTTC
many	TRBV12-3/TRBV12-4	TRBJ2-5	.	CASSRSLEGEETQYF	TGTGCCAGCAGTCGTAGTCTCGAAGGGGAAGAGACCCAGTACTTC
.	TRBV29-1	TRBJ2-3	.	CNVKDSTDTQYF	TGCAACGTCAAGGACAGCACAGATACGCAGTATTTT
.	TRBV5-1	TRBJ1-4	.	CASSSQWNEKLFF	TGCGCCAGCAGCTCACAGTGGAATGAAAAACTGTTTTTT
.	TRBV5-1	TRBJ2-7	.	CASRPGHPDSYEQYF	TGCGCCAGCAGACCGGGACATCCAGACTCCTACGAGCAGTACTTC
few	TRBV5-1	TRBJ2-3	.	CASSPSTYRGRPFDTQYF	TGCGCCAGCAGCCCGAGCACGTACAGAGGACGCCCGTTTGATACGCAGTATTTT
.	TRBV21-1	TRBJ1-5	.	CASPAKGADNQPQHF	TGTGCCAGTCCCGCCAAGGGGGCGGACAATCAGCCCCAGCATTTT
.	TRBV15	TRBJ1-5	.	CATSRGLSNQPQHF	TGTGCCACCAGCAGGGGCTTAAGCAATCAGCCCCAGCATTTT
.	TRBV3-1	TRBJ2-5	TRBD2	CASSQGTSGSRYF	TGTGCCAGCAGCCAAGGGACTAGCGGGAGTAGGTACTTC
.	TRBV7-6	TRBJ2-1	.	CASTPGAYNEQFF	TGTGCCAGCACCCCCGGAGCCTACAATGAGCAGTTCTTC
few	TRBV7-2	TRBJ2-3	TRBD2	CASSPSLAGDGTQYF	TGTGCCAGCAGCCCGTCCTTAGCGGGAGACGGTACGCAGTATTTT
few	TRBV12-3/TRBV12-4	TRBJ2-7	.	CASRSGTTLYEQYF	TGTGCCAGCAGATCCGGGACCACCCTCTACGAGCAGTACTTC
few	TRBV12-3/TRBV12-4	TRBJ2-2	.	CASSGSRAGELFF	TGTGCCAGCAGTGGTTCAAGGGCCGGGGAGCTGTTTTTT
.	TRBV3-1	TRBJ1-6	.	CANSQDWGTEPYNSPLHF	TGTGCCAACAGCCAAGATTGGGGGACGGAGCCATATAATTCACCCCTCCACTTT
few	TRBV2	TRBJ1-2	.	CASSGSTNYGYTF	TGTGCCAGCAGTGGCTCCACGAACTATGGCTACACCTTC